Sequencing of this T cell receptor beta chain was carried out in a study of T cells in Graves' hyperthyroidism and ophthalmopathy (dated by TCRdb to between 2019 and 2020). Context from the whole study: Peripheral blood samples were taken at the time of initial diagnosis, prior to any treatment. A discovery cohort of about a hundred patients, about 44 with Graves' ophthalmopathy and over 55 with stable Graves' hyperthyroidism, was used to find distinguishing TCR V-J signatures. Prospective prediction of ophthalmopathy was tested in an independent validation cohort of approximately 18 hyperthyroidism patients and 17 patients who later progressed to ophthalmopathy. The approximately 100 discovery patients were divided at random into training and test sets in a 7:3 ratio. In more than five Graves' hyperthyroidism patients, the study also compared T-cell repertoires from thyroid tissue with T-cell repertoires from blood. Following sampling, methimazole starting at 30 mg daily was given to hyperthyroidism patients, and high-dose intravenous methylprednisolone was given to ophthalmopathy patients. The paper reports TCR Vbeta CDR3 sequencing of some 140 peripheral blood samples: around 41 ophthalmopathy, roughly 80 hyperthyroidism and 17 progressor patients.

The CDR3, from cysteine to phenylalanine, totals 15 residues. The DNA shown is the 45-base CDR3, in frame from base 1. Looking up the germline V gene yields CDR1 SGHTA and CDR2 FQGNSA. Deletion took 5 bases off V and 0 bases off J, with a span of 13 bases between the germline ends. Ophthalmopathy patients had moderately to severely active disease, Clinical Activity Score of at least 3, NOSPECS grade of at least 4, and duration under 3 months. Exclusion was applied to patients with uncontrolled infections, other autoimmune diseases, pregnancy or lactation. Diagnoses were based on clinical symptoms, serum thyroxine and TRAb, thyroid ultrasound and orbital computed tomography. PBMCs were separated from over 9 ml of fresh peripheral blood using Ficoll-Paque density gradient centrifugation. Trizol reagent was used to extract total RNA, and RNA quality was then checked on an Agilent 2100 Bioanalyzer. A remark on this clonotype: What this receptor recognizes is not known. No base-level quality is on record; no much larger clone is a single base apart.

Amplification of TCR beta CDR3 regions was carried out from RNA transcripts. For the first round of RT-PCR on the TCR CDR3, the HTBI primer set was used together with the Qiagen OneStep RT-PCR kit. Libraries were constructed in a second round of multiplex PCR, after which size selection and purification were performed. Paired-end sequencing of the libraries was performed with 100 bp reads on an Illumina HiSeq2000. As for the original processing: SOAPnuke was used to process the raw data, throwing out any read that contained adapters or uncalled bases, had a mean Phred below 15, or lacked an exact constant-primer or identifier match. COPE v1.2.5 was used to merge high-quality paired reads, and clonotypes were defined as unique nucleotide sequences. Clonotypes were aligned to IMGT TRBV, TRBD and TRBJ reference segments using MiTCR v1.1. The analysis was restricted to V-J combinations with a frequency above 0.0001, which together covered around 99% of the repertoires. The TCS score was defined as F50 (clonal expansion) divided by E x V (chaos), with BLOSUM62-based TCRdist calculated between CDR3 peptides within each V-J. Welch's t-statistics and random forest reduced fewer than 600 V-J features to 10 to 15, which were used in a naive Bayes classifier (R e1071). TCRdb's own reprocessing of the public reads used fastp at Q25 and MiXCR and kept productive beta chains. Under each unique CDR3 protein, matching rows form one entry showing the most common genes and DNA. Clone size and V and J calls follow TCRdb, not the original study. This sample comprises about 350,000 distinct CDR3 sequences, 15% to 20% of them detected only once. Of the sample, about 16% is held by the ten largest clones.

Points the paper makes about the study in general: During validation, the model predicted progression to ophthalmopathy a median of around six months ahead of onset, with roughly 65% sensitivity and around 72% specificity. Most expanded thyroid clonotypes (frequency above 0.001) were also detected in blood, suggesting blood repertoires may reflect thyroid immune responses. A 13 V-J signature model separated ophthalmopathy from stable hyperthyroidism, with over 85% sensitivity and just under 84% specificity in cross-validation and 80%/75% in testing. No statistical method was used to fix the sample size in advance, and group allocation was not hidden from the investigators.

This TCR was recovered from a woman aged 40 to 50 with Graves' ophthalmopathy. The chain is encoded by TRBV7-2 joined to TRBJ2-5; a tentative D match to TRBD2 spans 5 bases. The sequenced sample consisted of blood. The bases read TGTGCCAGCAGCCATCGAACGGGGAACCAAGAGACCCAGTACTTC. It translates to CASSHRTGNQETQYF.